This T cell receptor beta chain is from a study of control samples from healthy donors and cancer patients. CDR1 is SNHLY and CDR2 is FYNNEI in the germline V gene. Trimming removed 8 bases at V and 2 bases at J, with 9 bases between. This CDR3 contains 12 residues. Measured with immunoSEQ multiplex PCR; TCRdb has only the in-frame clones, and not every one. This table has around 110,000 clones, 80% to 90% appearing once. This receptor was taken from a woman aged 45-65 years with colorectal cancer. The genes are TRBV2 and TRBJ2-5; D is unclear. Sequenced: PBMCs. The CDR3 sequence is CASGKGQETQYF. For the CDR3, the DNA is TGTGCCAGCGGGAAGGGACAAGAGACCCAGTACTTC.